The T cell receptor (beta chain) described here comes from a study of T cells after yellow fever vaccination. Turning to the study itself: SMART-Seq v4 Ultra Low Input prepared libraries from low-cell fractions.

Study observations and caveats: Most clones from primary vaccination resurfaced after the booster (approximately 97% CD4, over 85% CD8). Few clonotypes appeared in both CD4 and CD8 compartments. Faster peaking, at day 5 versus 15, marked a secondary response that was weaker.

The CDR3 runs to 15 residues. V shed 2 bases, J shed 4 bases, and the junction held 4 bases outside the gene matches. Germline loops: CDR1 MNHEY, CDR2 SVGEGT. About this clonotype itself: What it binds is unknown.

TCRdb re-analysed the 5' RACE reads in MiXCR, keeping a single row per CDR3 protein. The table shows around 300,000 distinct CDR3 sequences, with roughly 3.9% occurring only once. The V and J genes are TRBV6-2 or TRBV6-3 and TRBJ2-1, with 8 nucleotides matching TRBD2. The material sequenced was PBMCs, taken 5 days after the yellow fever booster vaccination. The sequence derives from a man between 18 and 35 years old who received the YFV17D yellow fever vaccine. The CDR3 loop reads CASSYRGGIYNEQFF. Here the CDR3 DNA reads TGTGCCAGCAGTTACCGCGGGGGGATTTACAATGAGCAGTTCTTC.